This entry is about one T cell receptor beta chain. Its antigen is unidentified. V was trimmed by 4 bases and J by 2 bases, leaving 14 bases between them. This CDR3 spans 15 amino acids. Germline CDR1 SGHDT, CDR2 YYEEEE. These data originate in a study of shared clonotypes between healthy human individuals. The run depth of the assay was deep. Genomic DNA belonging to each subset was distributed in equal measure over several immunoSEQ plates. Method: immunoSEQ multiplex PCR; TCRdb's copy keeps in-frame clones and lacks some. The sample contains approximately 600,000 clones, about 95% of which appear only once. The study, taken as a whole, reports: Between several donors, naive CD4 clonotypes were shared at a level of around 4.8%. The genetic and exposure-history diversity represented was limited by few donors.

Naive CD8 populations comprised CD45RO-negative cells positively selected for CCR7, excluding terminally differentiated effector memory CD45RA+ cells. This clonotype originated in a young woman in good health. The chain links TRBV5-6 to TRBJ2-3, with D possibly matching TRBD2 (5 bases). The sample was naive CD8+ T cells sorted from blood. CDR3 DNA sequence: TGTGCCAGCAGCCCTCCGGCGGGTGTCACAGATACGCAGTATTTT. Translation: CASSPPAGVTDTQYF.